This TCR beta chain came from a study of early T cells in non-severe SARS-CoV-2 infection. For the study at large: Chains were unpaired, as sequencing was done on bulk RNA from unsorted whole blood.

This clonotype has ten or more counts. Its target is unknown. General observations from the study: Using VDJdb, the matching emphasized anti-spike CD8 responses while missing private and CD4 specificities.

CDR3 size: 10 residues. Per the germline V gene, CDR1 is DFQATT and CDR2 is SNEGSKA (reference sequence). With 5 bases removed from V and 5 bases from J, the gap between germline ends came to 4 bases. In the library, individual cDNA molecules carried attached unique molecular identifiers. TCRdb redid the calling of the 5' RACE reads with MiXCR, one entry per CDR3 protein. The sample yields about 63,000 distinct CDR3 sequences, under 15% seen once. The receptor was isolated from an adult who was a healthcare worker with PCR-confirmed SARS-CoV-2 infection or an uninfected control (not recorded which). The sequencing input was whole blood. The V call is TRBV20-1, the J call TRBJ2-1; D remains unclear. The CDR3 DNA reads TGCAGTGCTGAGAACAATGAGCAGTTCTTC. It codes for CSAENNEQFF.